This TCR beta chain was recovered during a study of blood T cells in healthy people across ages. A second PCR, run for about 7 to 11 cycles, used a sample-barcoded 5' primer plus a J-beta primer mix. TCRdb re-called the 5' RACE reads through MiXCR, storing one row per CDR3 protein. Among around 750,000 distinct CDR3 sequences listed, around half were seen once. This clonotype appeared many times. Its specificity is not known. Findings of the study overall: The unsorted PBMCs prevented any conclusive comparison of naive versus antigen-experienced cells. TCR beta diversity correlated strongly with naive T cell percentage.

CDR3 size: 12 residues. V was trimmed by 5 bases and J by 3 bases, leaving 7 bases between them. Germline CDR1 reads MNHNY; CDR2 reads SVGAGI (reference sequence). Material for sequencing was blood. The chain has TRBV6-6 and TRBJ1-2; D remains ambiguous. This receptor was identified in a man older than 75 in good health. CDR3 region: CASSRTDYGYTF. The CDR3 nucleotides read TGTGCCAGCAGTCGGACTGACTATGGCTACACCTTC.